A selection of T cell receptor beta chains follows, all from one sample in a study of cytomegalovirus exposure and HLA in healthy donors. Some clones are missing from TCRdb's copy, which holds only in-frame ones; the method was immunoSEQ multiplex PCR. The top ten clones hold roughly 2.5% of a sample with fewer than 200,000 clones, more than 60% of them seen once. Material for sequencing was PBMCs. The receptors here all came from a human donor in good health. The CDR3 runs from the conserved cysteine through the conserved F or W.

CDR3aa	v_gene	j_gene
CASSLAGQSSYEQYF	TRBV5-1	TRBJ2-7
CASSAGTATNEKLFF	TRBV9	TRBJ1-4
CASSSPGDRGRETQYF	TRBV5-4	TRBJ2-5
CASRLGGRNYGYTF	TRBV11-2	TRBJ1-2
CASSDPGTGRTEAFF	TRBV25-1	TRBJ1-1
CASSPQYNEQFF	TRBV9	TRBJ2-1
CASSLGQGSTYEQYF	TRBV7-7	TRBJ2-7
CAWSGTTQETQYF	TRBV30	TRBJ2-5
CASSQIDRGRGGYTF	TRBV4-3	TRBJ1-2
CASSLAGDRASYEQYF	TRBV5-1	TRBJ2-7